One sample yielded the 3 T cell receptor beta chains listed below, sequenced in a study of blood T cell repertoires in COVID-19. Libraries were prepared by immunoSEQ multiplex PCR; TCRdb keeps only in-frame clonotypes and omits some of them. Altogether 540,000 or so clones are present, about 89% being singletons, with the ten largest covering roughly 7.3%. The sample taken for sequencing was peripheral blood. All receptors derive from a woman aged 45-65 years with COVID-19, enrolled during active disease.

The genes are TRBV28 and TRBJ2-3; no clear D. Germline V gene lookup returns CDR1 MDHEN and CDR2 SYDVKM. Between the trimmed V and J ends, which lost 6 bases and 0 bases, there was a span of 10 bases. The CDR3 spans 14 residues. The CDR3 region has the DNA TGTGCCAGCAGCTCGAGAGTAAGCACAGATACGCAGTATTTT. It codes for CASSSRVSTDTQYF.

The rearrangement joins TRBV10-3 to TRBJ1-2; 12 bases agree with TRBD1. CDR3 size: 20 residues. The V segment lost 1 base and the J segment 2 bases; nucleotides outside the gene matches: 14. The germline CDR1 and CDR2 sequences are ENHRY and SYGVKD. The CDR3: CAISELQRGTGGPGNYGYTF. The CDR3 DNA reads TGTGCCATCAGTGAGTTGCAGCGGGGGACAGGGGGCCCCGGGAACTATGGCTACACCTTC.

There are a few counts of this clone. This same CDR3 is encoded by further DNA sequences in the sample. The chain combines TRBV19 with TRBJ1-5; D gene unclear. V was pared by 5 bases and J by 2 bases, with 10 bases between. The CDR3 is made up of 14 amino acids. The germline CDR1 and CDR2 sequences are LNHDA and SQIVND (reference sequence). In nucleotides, the CDR3 is TGTGCCAGTAGTGAGGGAGGCGGCAATCAGCCCCAGCATTTT. As protein: CASSEGGGNQPQHF.